Presented here are 21 T cell receptor beta chains from one specimen sequenced in a study of response to subunit inactivated influenza vaccine. A single record per CDR3 protein comes from TCRdb applying MiXCR to the RT-PCR reads. The sample includes about 700,000 distinct CDR3 sequences, around 13% of them seen just once. The source material was PBMCs from blood, sampled 14 to 15 days before vaccination. The receptors originated from a man between 50 and 59 years old who received an inactivated influenza vaccine.

The table lists this clonotype with many counts. This chain uses TRBV5-1 with TRBJ2-3; D gene unclear. V gave up 4 bases and J gave up 2 bases, with 11 bases separating them. Per germline, CDR1 SGHRS and CDR2 YFSETQ. This CDR3 comprises 14 residues. As DNA, the CDR3 is TGCGCCAGCAGCGGTGCGGATCACACAGATACGCAGTATTTT. As protein: CASSGADHTDTQYF.

The rearrangement joins TRBV6-2 or TRBV6-3 to TRBJ2-5; D gene uncertain. Germline assignment: CDR1 MNHEY and CDR2 SVGEGT. Between the trimmed V and J ends, which lost 2 bases and 2 bases, there was a span of 9 bases. The CDR3 has 14 residues. CDR3 sequence reads: CASSYGKKQETQYF. The CDR3 region has the DNA TGTGCCAGCAGTTACGGGAAGAAGCAAGAGACCCAGTACTTC.

Many counts were recorded for this clonotype. In nucleotides, the CDR3 is TGTGCCAGCAGTTATTCGGCGGGGGGCGCAGATACGCAGTATTTT. Protein product: CASSYSAGGADTQYF. The chain uses TRBV6-2 or TRBV6-3 and TRBJ2-3; 8 nucleotides match TRBD2. CDR3 length equals 15 residues. Germline V gives CDR1 MNHEY, CDR2 SVGEGT. V gave up 3 bases and J gave up 4 bases; unmatched junction bases: 6.

This clonotype was observed at least ten times. The chain combines TRBV15 with TRBJ1-2; 11 nucleotides align to TRBD1. Germline trimming cut 3 bases from V and 11 bases from J; bases unmatched to any gene: 11. The CDR3 is 15 amino acids. CDR1 is LNHNV, CDR2 YYDKDF, per germline (reference sequence). CDR3 sequence (DNA): TGTGCCACCAGCAGCACTTCGATTGGACAGGGGGCTTACACCTTC. Translated, it gives CATSSTSIGQGAYTF.

This clonotype was observed a few times. The chain uses TRBV7-9 and TRBJ1-1; 8 bases align to TRBD1. V shed 5 bases, J shed 6 bases, and the junction held 8 bases outside the gene matches. The CDR3 is 14 residues long. Germline V gene data show CDR1 as SEHNR and CDR2 as FQNEAQ (reference sequence). CDR3 amino acids: CASSRTGGAPEAFF. The CDR3 DNA follows: TGTGCCAGCAGCCGCACAGGGGGTGCTCCTGAAGCTTTCTTT.

This clonotype was seen a handful of times. This chain connects TRBV5-1 to TRBJ2-3; TRBD2 matches at 8 bases. Germline CDR1 and CDR2: SGHRS and YFSETQ. This CDR3 contains 16 residues. V lost 0 bases and J lost 0; bases outside the gene matches: 3. The CDR3 spells CASSLGLASSTDTQYF. The CDR3 coding sequence is TGCGCCAGCAGCTTGGGACTAGCGTCTAGCACAGATACGCAGTATTTT.

This clonotype was detected a few times. The V call is TRBV7-8, the J call TRBJ2-2; D remains ambiguous. Germline-derived CDR1 and CDR2 are SGHVS and FQNEAQ. The V end lost 5 bases, the J end lost 4 bases, and 14 bases lay between the germline ends. This CDR3 comprises 15 residues. The CDR3 DNA reads as TGTGCCAGCAGCCCCCGCGCGACGGGCACCGGGGAGCTGTTTTTT. Translating gives CASSPRATGTGELFF.

V usage is TRBV12-3 or TRBV12-4 and J usage is TRBJ2-5, with 8 bases aligning to TRBD2. Germline trimming cut 2 bases from V and 6 bases from J; bases unmatched to any gene: 11. This CDR3 has 16 amino acids. This chain's CDR3 is CASSLSTSGGVKTQYF. CDR3 bases: TGTGCCAGCAGTTTATCCACCAGCGGGGGAGTAAAGACCCAGTACTTC.

The V and J genes are TRBV12-3 or TRBV12-4 and TRBJ2-7; D unclear. V lost 4 bases to trimming and J lost 3 bases, with 10 bases between them. The CDR3 extends over 13 amino acids. This CDR3 is CASSSAIRYEQYF. In nucleotides, the CDR3 is TGTGCCAGCAGTTCCGCGATCCGCTACGAGCAGTACTTC.

The chain links TRBV30 to TRBJ1-4; D is perhaps TRBD1 (6 bases). Deletions cut 2 bases from V and 4 bases from J, with 11 bases between. The length of the CDR3 is 14 residues. CDR1 is GTSNPN and CDR2 is SVGIG in the germline V gene (reference sequence). The CDR3 DNA reads TGTGCCTGGAGTCGCGGACAGAATAATGAAAAACTGTTTTTT. Its protein product is CAWSRGQNNEKLFF. The full variable domain, rest sourced from reference TRBV30 and TRBJ1-4, is SQTIHQWPATLVQPVGSPLSLECTVEGTSNPNLYWYRQAAGRGLQLLFYSVGIGQISSEVPQNLSASRPQDRQFILSSKKLLLSDSGFYLCAWSRGQNNEKLFFGSGTQLSVL.

The chain carries TRBV23-1 and TRBJ2-5, with D unclear. TRBV23-1 is given ORF status, its function remaining uncertain. The V end was cut by 4 bases, the J end by 1 base, with 13 bases between. The CDR3 runs to 15 residues. The DNA of the CDR3 is TGCGCCAGCAGTCCCACGGTGAGGATCCAAGAGACCCAGTACTTC. This codes for CASSPTVRIQETQYF.

The sample holds a few counts of this clonotype. The rearrangement uses TRBV20-1 and TRBJ2-5; no reliable D call. V gave up 0 bases and J gave up 5 bases, with 16 bases separating them. This CDR3 spans 15 amino acids. The germline gives CDR1 DFQATT, CDR2 SNEGSKA (reference sequence). DNA of the CDR3: TGCAGTGCTAGAGACCCCTTAGGAGCTCAGGAGACCCAGTACTTC. It encodes CSARDPLGAQETQYF.

This sequence joins TRBV24-1 and TRBJ2-2; the match to TRBD2 covers 9 bases. V trimming: 1 base; J trimming: 4 bases; junction bases outside the gene matches: 9. The CDR3 is made up of 18 amino acids. Germline CDR1 is KGHDR and CDR2 is SFDVKD. CDR3 region: CATSDLETSGLRTGELFF. CDR3 DNA sequence: TGTGCCACCAGTGATTTAGAGACTAGCGGCCTTCGCACCGGGGAGCTGTTTTTT.

V is TRBV12-3 or TRBV12-4 and J is TRBJ1-3, with 8 bases fitting TRBD1. After removal of 11 bases from V and 4 bases from J, the junction contained 13 bases not matched to a gene. The CDR3 consists of 15 residues. CDR3 region: CASSGQGSGGNTIYF. In nucleotides, the CDR3 is TGTGCCTCCTCCGGACAGGGCTCCGGGGGAAACACCATATATTTT.

The J gene is TRBJ2-5, the V gene TRBV7-2; unclear D gene. V was cut by 2 bases and J by 8 bases, with 15 bases left in between. This CDR3 spans 14 amino acids. Germline V gene sequence: CDR1 SGHTA, CDR2 FQGNSA. CDR3 coding DNA: TGTGCCAGCAGCTTACGACCGAGCCCGAGAACCCAGTACTTC. As protein: CASSLRPSPRTQYF.

The chain carries TRBV5-1 and TRBJ2-2; TRBD2 matches at 8 bases. Germline V gene lookup returns CDR1 SGHRS and CDR2 YFSETQ. V trimming: 4 bases; J trimming: 8 bases; junction bases outside the gene matches: 10. The CDR3 length is 15 residues. The CDR3, as DNA: TGCGCCAGCAGCAAAAGAGCGGGAGCAGGTGGGGAGCTGTTTTTT. It codes for CASSKRAGAGGELFF.

This clonotype was detected only a few times. This chain joins TRBV9 and TRBJ2-3; 9 nucleotides line up with TRBD2. The V gene end was trimmed by 0 bases and the J gene end by 4 bases; junction bases not matched to a gene: 9. CDR1 and CDR2 (germline): SGDLS, YYNGEE. The CDR3 has 17 amino acids. The CDR3 reads CASSVGTSAQRSDTQYF. The DNA of the CDR3 is TGTGCCAGCAGCGTAGGGACTAGCGCCCAGAGATCAGATACGCAGTATTTT. Using reference TRBV9 and TRBJ2-3 for the parts outside the CDR3, the full variable domain is DSGVTQTPKHLITATGQRVTLRCSPRSGDLSVYWYQQSLDQGLQFLIQYYNGEERAKGNILERFSAQQFPDLHSELNLSSLELGDSALYFCASSVGTSAQRSDTQYFGPGTRLTVL.

This rearrangement joins TRBV7-9 to TRBJ1-1, with 10 bases lining up with TRBD1. The germline V gene encodes CDR1 SEHNR and CDR2 FQNEAQ (reference sequence). The junction had 7 bases not matched to a gene; V was cut back by 4 bases and J by 5 bases. The CDR3 is 15 residues long. Written as DNA, the CDR3 is TGTGCCAGCAGCTCTTACGGACAGGGGGGAACTGAAGCTTTCTTT. It yields the protein CASSSYGQGGTEAFF.

Only a few counts were recorded for this clonotype. The chain employs TRBV7-6 and TRBJ2-7; maybe TRBD1 (7 bases). Germline-derived CDR1 and CDR2 are SGHVS and FNYEAQ. The CDR3 spans 15 residues. Between the trimmed V and J ends, which lost 3 bases and 2 bases, there was a span of 14 bases. The CDR3 here is CASSFIQGGPYEQYF. CDR3 bases: TGTGCCAGCAGCTTCATCCAGGGGGGACCCTACGAGCAGTACTTC. The entire variable domain, with the rest obtained from reference TRBV7-6 and TRBJ2-7, is as follows: GAGVSQSPRYKVTKRGQDVALRCDPISGHVSLYWYRQALGQGPEFLTYFNYEAQQDKSGLPNDRFSAERPEGSISTLTIQRTEQRDSAMYRCASSFIQGGPYEQYFGPGTRLTVT.

The CDR3 here is CASSQQWTEAFF. CDR3 sequence (DNA): TGCGCCAGCAGCCAACAGTGGACTGAAGCTTTCTTT. The chain combines TRBV4-3 with TRBJ1-1; no clear D. This CDR3 spans 12 amino acids. Germline V CDR1 and CDR2: LGHNA, YSLEER. The V end lost 2 bases, the J end lost 5 bases, and 6 bases lay between the germline ends.

Only a few counts were recorded for this clonotype. This chain connects TRBV20-1 to TRBJ2-3; TRBD2 might be the D (7 bases). The germline gives CDR1 DFQATT, CDR2 SNEGSKA (reference sequence). The CDR3 length is 15 residues. V dropped 5 bases and J dropped 3 bases, with 18 bases sitting between them. For the CDR3, the DNA is TGCAGTGCTCTACAAGGGGGGGTTGGGACAGATACGCAGTATTTT. Its translation: CSALQGGVGTDTQYF.